A single sample is the source of the 8 T cell receptor beta chains below, sequenced in a study of shared T cell receptors in the human thymus. The protocol was immunoSEQ multiplex PCR, while the TCRdb copy is restricted to in-frame clones and leaves out a portion. The sample contains 550,000 to 800,000 clones, approximately 83% of which appear only once. This sample also appeared in a second study, on human thymus T cells.

Sequencing used thymocytes. These receptors were obtained from a girl under two years old with a congenital heart defect.

This clone was counted once. V and J are TRBV11-3 and TRBJ1-2; D not resolved. Germline V gene data show CDR1 as SGHNT and CDR2 as YENEEA. V was shortened by 2 bases and J by 4 bases, with 14 bases between the two germline ends. This CDR3 spans 15 amino acids. CDR3 sequence reads: CASSLSQGRAYGYTF. The CDR3 DNA sequence: TGTGCCAGCAGCTTATCCCAAGGGCGGGCCTATGGCTACACCTTC.

This chain joins TRBV25-1 and TRBJ1-5; TRBD1 agrees at 8 bases. After removal of 1 base from V and 1 base from J, the junction contained 9 bases not matched to a gene. This CDR3 is built from 18 residues. Germline-derived CDR1 and CDR2 are MGHDK and SYGVNS. CDR3 region: CASSESTTGGSSNQPQHF. The CDR3 DNA sequence: TGTGCCAGCAGTGAATCCACAACAGGGGGGTCCAGCAATCAGCCCCAGCATTTT. Drawing the rest from reference TRBV25-1 and TRBJ1-5, the complete variable domain is EADIYQTPRYLVIGTGKKITLECSQTMGHDKMYWYQQDPGMELHLIHYSYGVNSTEKGDLSSESTVSRIRTEHFPLTLESARPSHTSQYLCASSESTTGGSSNQPQHFGDGTRLSIL.

The rearrangement joins TRBV5-8 to TRBJ2-7, with 10 bases aligning to TRBD2. Per germline, CDR1 SGHTS and CDR2 YDEGEE. J gave up 9 bases and V 0 bases, and 9 bases lay outside the gene matches. CDR3 length equals 15 residues. The CDR3: CASSLALAGGPGQYF. DNA for the CDR3: TGTGCCAGCAGCTTGGCCTTAGCGGGGGGACCGGGGCAGTACTTC.

The chain combines TRBV4-1 with TRBJ1-2, with D maybe TRBD1 (6 bases). Germline V gene sequence: CDR1 MGHRA, CDR2 YSYEKL. The V and J ends lost 1 base and 11 bases respectively, with 26 bases between them. This CDR3 is 17 amino acids long. CDR3 sequence: CASSQVFQTGDYGGYTF. CDR3 coding DNA: TGCGCCAGCAGCCAAGTATTTCAGACAGGAGATTATGGTGGATACACCTTC.

The J gene is TRBJ2-2, the V gene TRBV6-5; D uncertain. CDR3 length: 13 amino acids. V was cut by 7 bases and J by 6 bases, with 12 bases left in between. CDR1 and CDR2 from the germline V gene are MNHEY and SVGAGI. This CDR3 is CASKNPLPGELFF. The CDR3, as DNA: TGTGCCAGCAAAAATCCACTCCCCGGGGAGCTGTTTTTT.

The V call is TRBV6-1, the J call TRBJ2-7; 7 nucleotides line up with TRBD1. CDR3 length: 20 residues. Germline CDR1 is MNHNS and CDR2 is SASEGT. Trimming cost V 0 bases and J 4 bases; bases outside gene matches: 21. CDR3: CASSEARTGIPTFPPYEQYF. The CDR3 nucleotides read TGTGCCAGCAGTGAAGCCCGGACAGGAATCCCTACCTTCCCCCCGTACGAGCAGTACTTC.

The V and J genes are TRBV27 and TRBJ2-5; D is possibly TRBD1 (6 bases). The CDR3 spans 14 residues. Per the germline V gene, CDR1 is MNHEY and CDR2 is SMNVEV (reference sequence). V shed 2 bases and J shed 0 bases, with 7 bases lying between them. CDR3 bases: TGTGCCAGCAGTTTAACAGGGTACCAAGAGACCCAGTACTTC. This gives the protein CASSLTGYQETQYF.

The V gene is TRBV4-1, the J gene TRBJ2-7, with no clear D. Trimming took off 0 bases at V and 0 bases at J, with 12 bases between the two ends. From germline, CDR1 is MGHRA and CDR2 YSYEKL. This CDR3 is 16 amino acids long. CDR3 sequence: CASSQEKAPFSYEQYF. CDR3 coding DNA: TGCGCCAGCAGCCAAGAGAAAGCCCCGTTCTCCTACGAGCAGTACTTC.